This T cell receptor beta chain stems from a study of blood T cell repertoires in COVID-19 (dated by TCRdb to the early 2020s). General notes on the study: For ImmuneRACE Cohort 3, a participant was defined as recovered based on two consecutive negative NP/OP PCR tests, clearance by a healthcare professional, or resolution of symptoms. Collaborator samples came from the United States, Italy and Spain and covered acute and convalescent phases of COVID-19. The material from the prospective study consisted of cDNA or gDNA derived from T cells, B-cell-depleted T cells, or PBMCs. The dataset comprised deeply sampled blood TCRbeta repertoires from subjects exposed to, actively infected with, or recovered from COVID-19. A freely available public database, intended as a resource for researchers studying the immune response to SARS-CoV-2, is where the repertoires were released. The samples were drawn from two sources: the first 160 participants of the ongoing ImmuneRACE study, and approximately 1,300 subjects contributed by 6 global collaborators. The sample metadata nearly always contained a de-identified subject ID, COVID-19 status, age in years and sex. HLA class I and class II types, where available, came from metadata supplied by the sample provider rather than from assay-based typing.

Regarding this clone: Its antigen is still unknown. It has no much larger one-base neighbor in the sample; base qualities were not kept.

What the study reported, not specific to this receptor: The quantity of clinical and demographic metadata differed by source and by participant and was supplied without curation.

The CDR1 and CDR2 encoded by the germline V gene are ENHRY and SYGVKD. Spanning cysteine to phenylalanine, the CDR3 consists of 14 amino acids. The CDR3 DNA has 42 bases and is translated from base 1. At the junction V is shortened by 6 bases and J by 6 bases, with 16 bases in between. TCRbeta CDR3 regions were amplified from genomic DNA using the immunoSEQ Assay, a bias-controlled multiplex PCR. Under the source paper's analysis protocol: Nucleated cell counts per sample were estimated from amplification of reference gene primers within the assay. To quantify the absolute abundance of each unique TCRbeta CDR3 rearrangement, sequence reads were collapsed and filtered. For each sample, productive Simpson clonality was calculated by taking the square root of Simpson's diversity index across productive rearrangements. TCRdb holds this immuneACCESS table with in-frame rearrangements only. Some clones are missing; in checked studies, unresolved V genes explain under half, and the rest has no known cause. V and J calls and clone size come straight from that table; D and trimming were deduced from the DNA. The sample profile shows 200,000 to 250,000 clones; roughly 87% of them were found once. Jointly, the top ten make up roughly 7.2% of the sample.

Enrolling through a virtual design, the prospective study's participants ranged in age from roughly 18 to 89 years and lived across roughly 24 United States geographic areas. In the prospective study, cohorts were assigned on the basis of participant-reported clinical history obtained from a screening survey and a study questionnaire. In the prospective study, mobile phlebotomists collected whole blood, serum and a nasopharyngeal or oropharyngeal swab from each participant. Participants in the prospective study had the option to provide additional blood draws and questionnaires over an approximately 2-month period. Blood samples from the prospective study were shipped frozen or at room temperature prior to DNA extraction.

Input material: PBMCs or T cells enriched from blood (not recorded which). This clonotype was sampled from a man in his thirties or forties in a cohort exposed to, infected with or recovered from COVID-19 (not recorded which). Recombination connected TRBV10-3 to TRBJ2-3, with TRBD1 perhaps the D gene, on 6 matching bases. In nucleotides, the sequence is TGTGCCATCAGAGGGGGAGATGGAAAGGATACGCAGTATTTT. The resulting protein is CAIRGGDGKDTQYF.